Below, 5 T cell receptor beta chains from the same sample are listed, as sequenced in a study of CD8 T cells in ankylosing spondylitis. Findings and caveats of the study: Seemingly distinctive of ankylosing spondylitis blood was a TCR beta motif formed by eight highly homologous variants.

Their antigen targets remain unknown. TCRdb re-called the 5' RACE reads through MiXCR, storing one row per CDR3 protein. This table holds 450,000 or so distinct CDR3 sequences, more than 25% found once. Sequenced: blood, either unsorted or a sorted T cell fraction (not recorded which). Source of these receptors: a male donor with ankylosing spondylitis.

This clonotype was seen more than once but under ten times. The rearrangement links TRBV5-1 to TRBJ2-4; 11 bases match TRBD1. Germline V lookup: CDR1 SGHRS, CDR2 YFSETQ. The length of the CDR3 is 13 residues. J was trimmed by 11 bases and V by 4 bases; bases with no gene match: 5. The CDR3: CASSTGQGALQYF. In DNA, the CDR3 is TGCGCCAGCAGCACTGGACAGGGGGCGCTTCAGTACTTC.

This clonotype was seen more than once but under ten times. CDR3 DNA: TGCAGTGCTAGGACGGGGCCTGTAAACACCATATATTTT. Translating gives CSARTGPVNTIYF. This sequence joins TRBV20-1 and TRBJ1-3; weak D call: TRBD1 (5 bases). Trimming took 3 bases from V and 6 from J, leaving 12 bases between them. The CDR3 is 13 residues long. CDR1 DFQATT and CDR2 SNEGSKA come from the germline V gene (reference sequence).

The chain recombines TRBV11-2 with TRBJ2-1; TRBD2 agrees at 7 bases. V lost 5 bases and J lost 6; bases outside the gene matches: 7. CDR1 is SGHAT and CDR2 is FQNNGV in the germline V gene. This CDR3 has 14 amino acids. The CDR3 DNA sequence: TGTGCCAGCAGCCCTGGACTAGTCCCCAATGAGCAGTTCTTC. Amino acids: CASSPGLVPNEQFF.

This chain connects TRBV11-2 to TRBJ2-2, with D tentatively TRBD2 (6 bases). V was clipped by 3 bases and J by 3 bases, with 14 bases between them. Germline-derived CDR1 and CDR2 are SGHAT and FQNNGV. This CDR3 comprises 16 residues. The CDR3, as DNA: TGTGCCAGCAGCTTCGCAGGAGGGTGGGACACCGGGGAGCTGTTTTTT. This translates into CASSFAGGWDTGELFF.

This clonotype appeared a few times. The chain recombines TRBV20-1 with TRBJ2-6; D ambiguous. The CDR3 sequence is 14 residues long. V dropped 0 bases and J dropped 4 bases, with 7 bases sitting between them. Germline CDR1 is DFQATT and CDR2 is SNEGSKA (reference sequence). For the CDR3, the DNA is TGCAGTGCTAGAGACCCCGGAGGGGCCAACGTCCTGACTTTC. It yields the protein CSARDPGGANVLTF.